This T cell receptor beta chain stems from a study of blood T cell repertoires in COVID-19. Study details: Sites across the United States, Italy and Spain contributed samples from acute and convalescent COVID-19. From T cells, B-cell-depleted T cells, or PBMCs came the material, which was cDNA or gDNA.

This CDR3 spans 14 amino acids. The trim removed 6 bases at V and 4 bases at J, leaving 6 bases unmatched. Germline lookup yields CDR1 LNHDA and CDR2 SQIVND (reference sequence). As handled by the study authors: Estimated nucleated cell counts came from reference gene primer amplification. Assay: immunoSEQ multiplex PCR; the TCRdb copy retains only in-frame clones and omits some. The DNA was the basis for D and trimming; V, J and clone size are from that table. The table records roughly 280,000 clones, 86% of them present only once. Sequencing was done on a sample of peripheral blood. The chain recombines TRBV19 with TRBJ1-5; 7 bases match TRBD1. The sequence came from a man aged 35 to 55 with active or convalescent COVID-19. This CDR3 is CASSLGQLNQPQHF. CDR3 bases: TGTGCCAGTAGCCTGGGACAGTTGAATCAGCCCCAGCATTTT.